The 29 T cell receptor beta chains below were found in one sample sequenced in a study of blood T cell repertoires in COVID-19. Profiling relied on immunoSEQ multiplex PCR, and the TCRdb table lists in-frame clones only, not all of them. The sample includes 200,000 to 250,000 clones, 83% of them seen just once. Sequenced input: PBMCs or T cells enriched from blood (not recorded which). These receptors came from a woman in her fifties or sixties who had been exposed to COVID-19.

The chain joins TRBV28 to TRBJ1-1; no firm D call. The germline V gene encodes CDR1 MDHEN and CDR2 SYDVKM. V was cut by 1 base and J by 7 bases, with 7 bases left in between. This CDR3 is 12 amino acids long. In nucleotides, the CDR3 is TGTGCCAGCAGTTTATCTATCCGTGAAGCTTTCTTT. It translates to CASSLSIREAFF.

The CDR3 is CASSGTWASQGYNEQFF. The DNA for the CDR3 is TGTGCCAGCAGTGGGACATGGGCATCGCAGGGCTACAATGAGCAGTTCTTC. V and J are TRBV28 and TRBJ2-1; a possible D gene is TRBD1 (6 bases). V lost 5 bases to trimming and J lost 3 bases, with 20 bases between them. Germline CDR1 MDHEN, CDR2 SYDVKM. CDR3 length equals 17 residues.

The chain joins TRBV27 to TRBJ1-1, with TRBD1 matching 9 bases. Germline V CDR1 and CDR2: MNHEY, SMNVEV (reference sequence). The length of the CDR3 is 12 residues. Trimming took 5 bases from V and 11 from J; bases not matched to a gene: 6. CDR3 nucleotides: TGTGCCAGCAGTCAAGGGACAGGGAAGGCTTTCTTT. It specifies CASSQGTGKAFF.

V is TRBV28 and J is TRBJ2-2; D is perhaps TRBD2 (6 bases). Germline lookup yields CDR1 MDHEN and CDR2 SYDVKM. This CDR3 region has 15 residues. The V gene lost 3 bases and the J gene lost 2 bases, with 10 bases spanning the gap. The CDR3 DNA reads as TGTGCCAGCAGTTTCCGGGGAGGCAACACCGGGGAGCTGTTTTTT. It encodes CASSFRGGNTGELFF.

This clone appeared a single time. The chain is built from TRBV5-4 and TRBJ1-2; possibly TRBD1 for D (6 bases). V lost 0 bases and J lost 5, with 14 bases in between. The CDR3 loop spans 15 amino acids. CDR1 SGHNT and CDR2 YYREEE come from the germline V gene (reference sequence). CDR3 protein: CASSLGQEVRYGYTF. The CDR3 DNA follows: TGTGCCAGCAGCTTGGGACAGGAGGTCAGGTATGGCTACACCTTC.

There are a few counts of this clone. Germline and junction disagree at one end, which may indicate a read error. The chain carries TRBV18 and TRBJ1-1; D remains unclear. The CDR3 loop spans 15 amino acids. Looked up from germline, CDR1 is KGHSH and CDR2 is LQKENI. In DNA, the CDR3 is TGTGCCAGCTCACCGCAGTCTCTAGTCTCTACTGAAGTTTTCTTT. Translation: CASSPQSLVSTEVFF.

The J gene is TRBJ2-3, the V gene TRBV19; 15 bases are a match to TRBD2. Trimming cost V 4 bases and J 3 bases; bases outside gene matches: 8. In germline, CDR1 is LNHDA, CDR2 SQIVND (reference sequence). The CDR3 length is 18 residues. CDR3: CASSTRRTSGGVTDTQYF. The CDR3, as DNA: TGTGCCAGTAGTACGCGTAGGACTAGCGGGGGGGTAACAGATACGCAGTATTTT.

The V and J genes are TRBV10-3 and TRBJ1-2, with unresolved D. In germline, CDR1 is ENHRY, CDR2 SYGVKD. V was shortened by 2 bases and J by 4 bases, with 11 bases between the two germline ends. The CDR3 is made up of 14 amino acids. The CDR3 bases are TGTGCCATCAGTGAGGGGCAGAACCGCTATGGCTACACCTTC. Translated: CAISEGQNRYGYTF.

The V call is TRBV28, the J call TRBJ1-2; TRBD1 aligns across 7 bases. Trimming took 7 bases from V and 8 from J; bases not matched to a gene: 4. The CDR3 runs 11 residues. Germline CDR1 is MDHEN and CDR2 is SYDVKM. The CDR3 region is CASTRGLGYTF. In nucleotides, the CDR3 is TGTGCCAGCACAAGGGGGCTAGGCTACACCTTC.

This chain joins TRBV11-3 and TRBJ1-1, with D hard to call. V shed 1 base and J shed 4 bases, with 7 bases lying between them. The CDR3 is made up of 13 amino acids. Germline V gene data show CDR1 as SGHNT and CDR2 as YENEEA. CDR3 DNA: TGTGCCAGCAGCTTAGGACACAGCACTGAAGCTTTCTTT. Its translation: CASSLGHSTEAFF.

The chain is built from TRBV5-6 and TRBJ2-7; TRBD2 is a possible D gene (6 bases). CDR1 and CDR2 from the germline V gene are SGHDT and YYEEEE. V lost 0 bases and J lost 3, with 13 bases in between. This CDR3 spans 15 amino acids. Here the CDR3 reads CASSLDGWEVYEQYF. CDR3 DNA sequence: TGTGCCAGCAGCTTGGACGGCTGGGAGGTCTACGAGCAGTACTTC.

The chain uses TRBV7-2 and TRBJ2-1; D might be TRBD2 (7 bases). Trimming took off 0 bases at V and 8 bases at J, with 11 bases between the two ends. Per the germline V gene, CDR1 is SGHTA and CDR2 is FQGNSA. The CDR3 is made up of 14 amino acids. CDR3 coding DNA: TGTGCCAGCAGCTTAGCGGGGGGGCTATATGAGCAGTTCTTC. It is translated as CASSLAGGLYEQFF.

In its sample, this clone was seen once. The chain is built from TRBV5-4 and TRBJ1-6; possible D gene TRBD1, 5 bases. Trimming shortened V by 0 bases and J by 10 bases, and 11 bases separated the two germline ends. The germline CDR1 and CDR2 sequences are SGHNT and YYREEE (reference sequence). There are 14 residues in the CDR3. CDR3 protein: CASSLATGESPLHF. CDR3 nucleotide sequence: TGTGCCAGCAGCTTGGCCACGGGGGAATCACCCCTCCACTTT.

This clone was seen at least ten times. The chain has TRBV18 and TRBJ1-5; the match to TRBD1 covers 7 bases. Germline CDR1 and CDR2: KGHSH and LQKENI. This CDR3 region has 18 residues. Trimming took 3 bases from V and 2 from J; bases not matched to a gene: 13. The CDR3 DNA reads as TGTGCCAGCTCACCGGACAGGATCAGTAGGATGGGCAATCAGCCCCAGCATTTT. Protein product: CASSPDRISRMGNQPQHF.

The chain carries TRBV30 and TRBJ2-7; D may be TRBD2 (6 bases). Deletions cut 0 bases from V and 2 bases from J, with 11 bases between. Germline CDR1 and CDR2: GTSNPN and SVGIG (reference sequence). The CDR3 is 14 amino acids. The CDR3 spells CAWSVGGDTYEQYF. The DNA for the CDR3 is TGTGCCTGGAGTGTAGGAGGGGATACCTACGAGCAGTACTTC.

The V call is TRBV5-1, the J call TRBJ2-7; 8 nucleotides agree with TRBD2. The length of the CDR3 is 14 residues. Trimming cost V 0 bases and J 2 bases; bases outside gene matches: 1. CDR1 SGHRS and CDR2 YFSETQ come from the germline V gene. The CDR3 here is CASSLGSGTYEQYF. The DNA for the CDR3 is TGCGCCAGCAGCTTGGGTAGCGGGACCTACGAGCAGTACTTC.

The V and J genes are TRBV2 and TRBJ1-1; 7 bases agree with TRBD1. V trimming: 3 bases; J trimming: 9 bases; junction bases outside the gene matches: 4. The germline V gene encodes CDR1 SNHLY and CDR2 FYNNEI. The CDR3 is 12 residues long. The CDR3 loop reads CASSEGQPKAFF. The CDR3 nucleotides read TGTGCCAGCAGTGAGGGACAGCCGAAAGCTTTCTTT.

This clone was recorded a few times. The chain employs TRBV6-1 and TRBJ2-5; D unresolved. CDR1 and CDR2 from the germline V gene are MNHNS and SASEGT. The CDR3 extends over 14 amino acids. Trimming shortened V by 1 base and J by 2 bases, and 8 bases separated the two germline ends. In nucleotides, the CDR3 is TGTGCCAGCAGTGAAGGACCGGAGCAAGAGACCCAGTACTTC. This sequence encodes CASSEGPEQETQYF.

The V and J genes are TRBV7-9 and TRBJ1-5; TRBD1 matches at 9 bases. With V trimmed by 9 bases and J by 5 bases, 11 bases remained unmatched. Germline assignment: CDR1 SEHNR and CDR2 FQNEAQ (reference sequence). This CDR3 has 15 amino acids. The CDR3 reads CASQVGGTGHQPQHF. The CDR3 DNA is TGTGCCAGTCAGGTGGGAGGGACAGGGCATCAGCCCCAGCATTTT.

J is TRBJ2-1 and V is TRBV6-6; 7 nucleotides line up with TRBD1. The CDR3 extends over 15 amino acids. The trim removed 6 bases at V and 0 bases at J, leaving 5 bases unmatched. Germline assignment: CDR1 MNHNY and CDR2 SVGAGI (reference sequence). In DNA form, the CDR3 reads TGTGCCAGCAGAAACAGGGGTAGCTCCTACAATGAGCAGTTCTTC. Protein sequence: CASRNRGSSYNEQFF.

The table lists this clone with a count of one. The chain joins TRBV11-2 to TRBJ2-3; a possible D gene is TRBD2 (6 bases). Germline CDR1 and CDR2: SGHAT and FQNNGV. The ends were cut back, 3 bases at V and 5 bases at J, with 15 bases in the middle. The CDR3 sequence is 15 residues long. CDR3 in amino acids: CASSLGRQARDTQYF. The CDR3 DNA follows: TGTGCCAGCAGCTTGGGGAGGCAGGCTCGAGATACGCAGTATTTT.

CDR3 sequence: CASSALQGETEAFF. The CDR3 DNA reads TGTGCCAGCAGCGCCTTACAGGGGGAGACTGAAGCTTTCTTT. The chain recombines TRBV11-2 with TRBJ1-1; 8 bases match TRBD1. Trimming cost V 5 bases and J 5 bases; bases outside gene matches: 7. The germline CDR1 and CDR2 sequences are SGHAT and FQNNGV. The CDR3 runs 14 residues. The full variable domain, with the rest looked up from reference TRBV11-2 and TRBJ1-1, is EAGVAQSPRYKIIEKRQSVAFWCNPISGHATLYWYQQILGQGPKLLIQFQNNGVVDDSQLPKDRFSAERLKGVDSTLKIQPAKLEDSAVYLCASSALQGETEAFFGQGTRLTVV.

CDR3 protein: CASSLSPQRETEQYF. In DNA form, the CDR3 reads TGTGCCAGCAGCTTGTCCCCTCAGAGGGAAACCGAGCAGTACTTC. The gene calls are TRBV5-6 and TRBJ2-7, with D tentatively TRBD2 (5 bases). V dropped 1 base and J dropped 6 bases, with 17 bases sitting between them. Germline V gives CDR1 SGHDT, CDR2 YYEEEE. The CDR3 contains 15 residues.

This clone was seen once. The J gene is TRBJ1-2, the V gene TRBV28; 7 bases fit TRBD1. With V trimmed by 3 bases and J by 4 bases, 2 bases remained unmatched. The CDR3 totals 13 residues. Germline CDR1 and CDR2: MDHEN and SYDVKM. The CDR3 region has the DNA TGTGCCAGCAGTTTGGCAGGGGGCTATGGCTACACCTTC. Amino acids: CASSLAGGYGYTF.

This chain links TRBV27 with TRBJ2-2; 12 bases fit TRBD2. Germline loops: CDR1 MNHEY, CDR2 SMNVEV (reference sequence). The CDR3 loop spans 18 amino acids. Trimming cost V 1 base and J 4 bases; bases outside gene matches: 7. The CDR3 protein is CASSLYPSGGAFTGELFF. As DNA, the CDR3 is TGTGCCAGCAGTTTATATCCTAGCGGGGGGGCCTTCACCGGGGAGCTGTTTTTT.

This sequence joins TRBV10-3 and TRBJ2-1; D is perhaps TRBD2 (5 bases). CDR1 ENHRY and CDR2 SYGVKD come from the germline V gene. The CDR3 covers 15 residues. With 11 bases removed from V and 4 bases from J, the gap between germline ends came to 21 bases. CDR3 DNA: TGTGCCGCCCAGAGGCCACAAGGACTGTACAATGAGCAGTTCTTC. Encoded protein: CAAQRPQGLYNEQFF.

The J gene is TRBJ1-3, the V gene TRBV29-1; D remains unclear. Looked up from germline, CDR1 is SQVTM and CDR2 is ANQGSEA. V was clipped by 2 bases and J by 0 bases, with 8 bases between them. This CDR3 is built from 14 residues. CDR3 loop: CSVEWLSSGNTIYF. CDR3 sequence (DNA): TGCAGCGTTGAATGGCTGTCCTCTGGAAACACCATATATTTT.

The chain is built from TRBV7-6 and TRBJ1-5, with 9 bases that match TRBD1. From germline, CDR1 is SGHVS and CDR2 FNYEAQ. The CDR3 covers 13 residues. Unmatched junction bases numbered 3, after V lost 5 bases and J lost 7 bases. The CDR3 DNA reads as TGTGCCAGCAGCCAAGACAGGGGGCAGCCCCAGCATTTT. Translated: CASSQDRGQPQHF.

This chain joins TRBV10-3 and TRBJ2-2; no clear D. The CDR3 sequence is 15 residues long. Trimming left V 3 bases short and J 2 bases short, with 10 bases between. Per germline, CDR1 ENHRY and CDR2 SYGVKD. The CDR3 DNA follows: TGTGCCATCAGTGATGCGGTAACCAACACCGGGGAGCTGTTTTTT. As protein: CAISDAVTNTGELFF.